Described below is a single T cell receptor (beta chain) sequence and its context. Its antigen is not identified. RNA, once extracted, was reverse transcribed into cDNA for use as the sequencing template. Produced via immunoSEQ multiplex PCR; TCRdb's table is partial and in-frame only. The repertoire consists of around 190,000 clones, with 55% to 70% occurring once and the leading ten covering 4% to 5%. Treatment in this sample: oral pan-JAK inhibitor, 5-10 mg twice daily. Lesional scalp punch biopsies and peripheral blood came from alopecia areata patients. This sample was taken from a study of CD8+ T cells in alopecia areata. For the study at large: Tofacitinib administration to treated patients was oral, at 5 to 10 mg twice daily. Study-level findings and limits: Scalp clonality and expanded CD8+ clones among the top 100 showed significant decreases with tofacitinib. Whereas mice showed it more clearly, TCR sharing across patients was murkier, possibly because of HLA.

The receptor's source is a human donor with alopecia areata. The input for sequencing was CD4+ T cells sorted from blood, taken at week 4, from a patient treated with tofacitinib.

CDR3 residues: CATNSLGQGETQYF. The CDR3, as DNA: TGTGCCACCAACTCCTTGGGACAGGGAGAGACCCAGTACTTC. This chain links TRBV15 with TRBJ2-5; 9 nucleotides align to TRBD1. The germline V gene encodes CDR1 LNHNV and CDR2 YYDKDF (reference sequence). The CDR3 has 14 residues. V gave up 7 bases and J gave up 4 bases; unmatched junction bases: 7.